What follows are 12 T cell receptor beta chains derived from one specimen sequenced in a study of blood T cell repertoires in COVID-19. Using immunoSEQ multiplex PCR, the repertoire was profiled, and TCRdb retains in-frame clones only, with some absent. The sample carries under 400,000 clones, around 87% recorded once. The sequenced sample was peripheral blood. These receptors all come from a woman aged 25 to 39 with COVID-19, enrolled during active disease.

This clone was counted between two and nine times. V is TRBV24-1 and J is TRBJ2-3; 12 nucleotides agree with TRBD1. CDR3 length equals 19 residues. Trimming at V came to 2 bases and at J to 0 bases, leaving 8 bases not matched to a gene. The germline gives CDR1 KGHDR, CDR2 SFDVKD. The CDR3 DNA reads as TGTGCCACCAGTGATTCCGGGACAGGGGGCTTTTCTAGCACAGATACGCAGTATTTT. Protein product: CATSDSGTGGFSSTDTQYF.

J is TRBJ2-7 and V is TRBV11-2, with D possibly TRBD2 on 5 matching bases. V shed 5 bases and J shed 4 bases, with 15 bases lying between them. Per germline, CDR1 SGHAT and CDR2 FQNNGV. This CDR3 spans 14 amino acids. Written as DNA, the CDR3 is TGTGCCAGCAGCCGAGGGCACGCCGAATACGAGCAGTACTTC. As protein: CASSRGHAEYEQYF.

V and J are TRBV7-2 and TRBJ2-5; 10 bases map to TRBD2. The CDR3 is made up of 15 amino acids. The germline CDR1 and CDR2 sequences are SGHTA and FQGNSA. V gave up 3 bases and J gave up 2 bases; unmatched junction bases: 3. CDR3 sequence: CASSFGLAVQETQYF. CDR3 DNA sequence: TGTGCCAGCAGCTTCGGACTAGCGGTACAAGAGACCCAGTACTTC.

The rearrangement uses TRBV27 and TRBJ2-7; D may be TRBD2 (6 bases). The V and J ends lost 6 bases and 3 bases respectively, with 21 bases between them. The CDR3 contains 16 residues. The germline gives CDR1 MNHEY, CDR2 SMNVEV (reference sequence). CDR3 in amino acids: CASRPAGRRGHYEQYF. In DNA, the CDR3 is TGTGCCAGCAGGCCCGCGGGGAGAAGGGGCCACTACGAGCAGTACTTC.

CDR3 nucleotides: TGTGCCAGCAGATTCGGACAGGGGGGCTACGAGCAGTACTTC. It translates to CASRFGQGGYEQYF. The chain joins TRBV28 to TRBJ2-7, with 10 bases identical to TRBD1. The V segment lost 6 bases and the J segment 3 bases; nucleotides outside the gene matches: 5. The CDR3 length is 14 residues. The germline V gene encodes CDR1 MDHEN and CDR2 SYDVKM.

V is TRBV5-6 and J is TRBJ2-1; tentatively, D is TRBD2 (6 bases). V was trimmed by 6 bases and J by 2 bases, leaving 15 bases between them. The CDR3 contains 15 residues. Germline V lookup: CDR1 SGHDT, CDR2 YYEEEE. CDR3 amino acids: CASTLVQRAYNEQFF. The CDR3 nucleotides are TGTGCCAGCACCCTAGTCCAGCGGGCCTACAATGAGCAGTTCTTC.

The chain employs TRBV6-5 and TRBJ2-3; possible D gene TRBD2, 7 bases. Trimming removed 6 bases at V and 4 bases at J, with 14 bases between. This CDR3 spans 14 amino acids. Germline values: CDR1 MNHEY, CDR2 SVGAGI. The CDR3 region has the DNA TGTGCCAGCAGAAACAGAGGGGGGGCAGATACGCAGTATTTT. Translation gives CASRNRGGADTQYF.

The chain links TRBV10-1 to TRBJ2-3, with TRBD2 matching 12 bases. Germline CDR1 WNHNN, CDR2 SYGVQD (reference sequence). Trimming cost V 0 bases and J 10 bases; bases outside gene matches: 8. This CDR3 contains 16 residues. The CDR3 nucleotides are TGCGCCAGCAGTGAGTCGAGGACTAGCGGGGAAAGCCCGCAGTATTTT. Its protein is CASSESRTSGESPQYF.

CDR3 residues: CASSQELSGNTIYF. DNA for the CDR3: TGTGCCAGCAGCCAAGAACTATCTGGAAACACCATATATTTT. The rearrangement links TRBV3-1 (or the pseudogene TRBV3-2) to TRBJ1-3; D call uncertain. Deletions cut 0 bases from V and 1 base from J, with 4 bases between. Germline assignment: CDR1 LGHDT and CDR2 YNNKEL (reference sequence). The CDR3 sequence is 14 residues long.

The chain is built from TRBV9 and TRBJ2-1; TRBD2 aligns across 10 bases. The CDR3 spans 16 residues. Germline loops: CDR1 SGDLS, CDR2 YYNGEE. The V segment lost 3 bases and the J segment 6 bases; nucleotides outside the gene matches: 9. The CDR3 region has the DNA TGTGCCAGCAGCGGTCAAGCGGGAGGGGTGGGCAATGAGCAGTTCTTC. The encoded protein is CASSGQAGGVGNEQFF.

J is TRBJ2-3 and V is TRBV18; 11 bases fit TRBD2. The germline gives CDR1 KGHSH, CDR2 LQKENI. Germline trimming cut 5 bases from V and 1 base from J; bases unmatched to any gene: 2. CDR3 length equals 15 residues. CDR3 in DNA: TGTGCCAGCTCATCGGGACTAGCGGGCACAGATACGCAGTATTTT. Its translation: CASSSGLAGTDTQYF.

The chain couples TRBV9 to TRBJ1-3, with TRBD1 matching 9 bases. The trim removed 1 base at V and 3 bases at J, leaving 8 bases unmatched. CDR1 is SGDLS and CDR2 is YYNGEE in the germline V gene. The CDR3 consists of 17 residues. Written as DNA, the CDR3 is TGTGCCAGCAGCGTATCCTCCGGGACAGGGTTTGGAAACACCATATATTTT. This gives the protein CASSVSSGTGFGNTIYF.